A selection of T cell receptor beta chains follows, all from one sample in a study of regulatory T cells in long-lasting Graves disease. Each CDR3 protein gets one entry after TCRdb re-called the multiplex PCR reads with MiXCR. This sample carries over 500,000 distinct CDR3 sequences, approximately 15% of them seen once, and the ten largest clones take approximately 20%. The data also belong to a second study, concerning T cells in Graves' hyperthyroidism and ophthalmopathy.

This specimen consisted of peripheral blood mononuclear cells (PBMCs), obtained at new diagnosis, from a patient treated with antithyroid drugs. The source of these receptors is a woman aged 25-40 years with Graves disease. Both conserved end residues are part of each CDR3. D genes are given only for firm matches. Expanded clones get a size class; other rows say once, few or many, or leave the size out.

>TRBV2|.|TRBJ1-6|.
CASSERGSPLHF
TGTGCCAGCAGTGAACGGGGTTCACCCCTCCACTTT
>TRBV28|.|TRBJ2-1|TRBD1
CASSLSPHRSGTAYNEQFF
TGTGCCAGCAGTTTATCCCCTCACCGGTCCGGGACAGCCTACAATGAGCAGTTCTTC
>TRBV3-1|once|TRBJ1-2|.
CASSQGVSRGYTF
TGTGCCAGCAGCCAAGGTGTCAGCAGAGGCTACACCTTC
>TRBV7-9|.|TRBJ2-5|.
CANSLAGETQYF
TGTGCCAACAGCTTAGCCGGAGAGACCCAGTACTTC
>TRBV19|.|TRBJ2-7|TRBD2
CASTPRAGLAAYGQYF
TGTGCCAGTACCCCCAGGGCGGGACTAGCGGCTTACGGGCAGTACTTC
>TRBV2|many|TRBJ1-5|TRBD1
CASRGDRAAQHF
TGTGCCAGCAGGGGCGACAGGGCGGCCCAGCATTTT
>TRBV10-3|.|TRBJ1-2|.
CAISEVGVGGYTF
TGTGCCATCAGTGAGGTTGGCGTTGGAGGCTACACCTTC
>TRBV5-1|few|TRBJ2-1|.
CASSEGSYNEQFF
TGCGCCAGCTCTGAGGGCTCCTACAATGAGCAGTTCTTC
>TRBV18|.|TRBJ2-7|.
CASSEGGTSTYEQYF
TGTGCCAGCTCGGAGGGGGGGACATCCACCTACGAGCAGTACTTC
>TRBV29-1|many|TRBJ1-1|.
CSVEDGKFGPEAFF
TGCAGCGTTGAAGATGGGAAGTTTGGCCCTGAAGCTTTCTTT
>TRBV5-1|few|TRBJ2-2|.
CASSLIKNTGELFF
TGCGCCAGCAGCTTGATCAAAAACACCGGGGAGCTGTTTTTT
>TRBV11-2|many|TRBJ2-7|.
CASRGRSTGYEQYF
TGTGCCAGCAGGGGTAGGTCTACGGGCTACGAGCAGTACTTC
>TRBV12-3/TRBV12-4|.|TRBJ1-6|.
CASSPGADNSPLHF
TGTGCCAGCAGTCCCGGGGCAGACAATTCACCCCTCCACTTT
>TRBV30|many|TRBJ1-1|.
CAWSRSGTEAFF
TGTGCCTGGTCCCGGTCCGGCACTGAAGCTTTCTTT
>TRBV6-1|.|TRBJ2-3|TRBD2
CASTPTGRGSTDTQYF
TGTGCCAGCACCCCGACCGGGCGGGGGAGCACAGATACGCAGTATTTT